Presented here are 25 T cell receptor beta chains from one specimen sequenced in a study of blood T cell repertoires in COVID-19. The data were produced by immunoSEQ multiplex PCR, yet TCRdb's version contains in-frame clones alone and is incomplete. Of 350,000 to 450,000 clones listed, approximately 89% are singletons. Sequences were obtained from PBMCs or T cells enriched from blood (not recorded which). These receptors were obtained from a middle-aged woman who had been exposed to COVID-19.

The rearrangement links TRBV3-1 (or the pseudogene TRBV3-2) to TRBJ1-2, with a possible D match to TRBD1 (6 bases). Germline V CDR1 and CDR2: LGHDT, YNNKEL (reference sequence). V lost 4 bases and J 2 bases, leaving 23 bases between the germline ends. The CDR3 contains 18 residues. The CDR3 reads CASSPMLGGGRRNYGYTF. CDR3 bases: TGTGCCAGCAGCCCTATGCTCGGCGGGGGGCGAAGGAACTATGGCTACACCTTC.

This clone was seen a single time. The V and J genes are TRBV2 and TRBJ2-7, with D unclear. This CDR3 has 12 amino acids. The V end was cut by 8 bases, the J end by 3 bases, with 11 bases between. The V gene's germline CDR1 is SNHLY and CDR2 FYNNEI. The chain's CDR3 is CASGLWVYEQYF. CDR3 bases: TGTGCCAGCGGGCTCTGGGTCTACGAGCAGTACTTC.

The gene calls are TRBV5-1 and TRBJ2-1; TRBD2 agrees at 7 bases. V lost 4 bases and J lost 3; bases outside the gene matches: 7. Germline lookup yields CDR1 SGHRS and CDR2 YFSETQ. The CDR3 is 15 amino acids. The CDR3 sequence is CASSPEWEGYNEQFF. DNA for the CDR3: TGCGCCAGCAGCCCTGAGTGGGAGGGCTACAATGAGCAGTTCTTC.

This chain connects TRBV29-1 to TRBJ2-1; TRBD1 agrees at 9 bases. The CDR3 is made up of 12 amino acids. Looked up from germline, CDR1 is SQVTM and CDR2 is ANQGSEA. The V gene end was trimmed by 7 bases and the J gene end by 7 bases; junction bases not matched to a gene: 5. CDR3 in DNA: TGCAGCGCGGGACAGGGCCAAAATGAGCAGTTCTTC. This sequence encodes CSAGQGQNEQFF.

This chain connects TRBV5-1 to TRBJ2-3, with 7 nucleotides matching TRBD1. V lost 6 bases, J lost 4 bases, and 11 bases stayed unmatched. Germline V lookup: CDR1 SGHRS, CDR2 YFSETQ. The CDR3 spans 15 residues. DNA for the CDR3: TGCGCCAGCAATCCAGGGGGATTGACTTCAGATACGCAGTATTTT. It encodes CASNPGGLTSDTQYF. The full variable domain, in which reference TRBV5-1 and TRBJ2-3 provide the parts outside the CDR3, is KAGVTQTPRYLIKTRGQQVTLSCSPISGHRSVSWYQQTPGQGLQFLFEYFSETQRNKGNFPGRFSGRQFSNSRSEMNVSTLELGDSALYLCASNPGGLTSDTQYFGPGTRLTVL.

This clone was counted a few times. V and J are TRBV9 and TRBJ2-7; 7 bases are shared with TRBD1. V lost 3 bases to trimming and J lost 5 bases; unmatched junction nucleotides: 8. Germline V gives CDR1 SGDLS, CDR2 YYNGEE. This CDR3 comprises 14 residues. The CDR3 DNA follows: TGTGCCAGCAGCGGATCCGACAGGGCCCACGAGCAGTACTTC. Translation gives CASSGSDRAHEQYF.

The chain carries TRBV21-1 and TRBJ2-1; the D call in the table, TRBD1, was not verified against the DNA. TRBV21-1 is classified as a pseudogene. CDR3 length equals 16 residues. As DNA, the CDR3 is TGTGCCAGCAGCAAAGGGGGACCGGGACAGGAGAATGAGCAGTTCTTC. Translated: CASSKGGPGQENEQFF.

This clone was seen more than once but under ten times. The rearrangement links TRBV5-1 to TRBJ1-3, with D unresolved. The V gene lost 5 bases and the J gene lost 0 bases, with 12 bases spanning the gap. In germline, CDR1 is SGHRS, CDR2 YFSETQ. The CDR3 has 15 amino acids. As DNA, the CDR3 is TGCGCCAGCAGGCCTACTATGGACTCTGGAAACACCATATATTTT. It translates to CASRPTMDSGNTIYF. The variable domain in full, completed from reference TRBV5-1 and TRBJ1-3, reads KAGVTQTPRYLIKTRGQQVTLSCSPISGHRSVSWYQQTPGQGLQFLFEYFSETQRNKGNFPGRFSGRQFSNSRSEMNVSTLELGDSALYLCASRPTMDSGNTIYFGEGSWLTVV.

This clone was seen a few times. V gene TRBV19 combines with J gene TRBJ1-1, with unresolved D. Germline CDR1 is LNHDA and CDR2 is SQIVND (reference sequence). V lost 3 bases and J lost 2, with 10 bases in between. This CDR3 has 14 amino acids. As DNA, the CDR3 is TGTGCCAGTAGTATCTCGGGAATCAACACTGAAGCTTTCTTT. Amino acid sequence: CASSISGINTEAFF.

The rearrangement links TRBV19 to TRBJ2-7, with D unresolved. Germline CDR1 reads LNHDA; CDR2 reads SQIVND (reference sequence). CDR3 length: 15 residues. V was pared by 1 base and J by 3 bases, with 13 bases between. The CDR3 loop is CASSIVAELNYEQYF. CDR3 sequence (DNA): TGTGCCAGTAGTATAGTTGCGGAACTGAACTACGAGCAGTACTTC.

The chain employs TRBV5-4 and TRBJ2-7; 7 bases line up with TRBD1. V lost 1 base, J lost 0 bases, and 4 bases stayed unmatched. Germline assignment: CDR1 SGHNT and CDR2 YYREEE (reference sequence). CDR3 size: 15 residues. Here the CDR3 DNA reads TGTGCCAGCAGCTTGACAGGGGCGAGCTCCTACGAGCAGTACTTC. Amino acids: CASSLTGASSYEQYF.

The count of this clone is one. The gene calls are TRBV2 and TRBJ1-6; 8 nucleotides agree with TRBD1. The CDR3 is made up of 15 amino acids. V lost 2 bases and J lost 9; bases outside the gene matches: 6. CDR1 SNHLY and CDR2 FYNNEI come from the germline V gene. The CDR3 bases are TGTGCCAGCAGTGAAAGTCTGGACAGGGCTTCACCCCTCCACTTT. Protein: CASSESLDRASPLHF. The whole variable domain, remainder taken from reference TRBV2 and TRBJ1-6, is EPEVTQTPSHQVTQMGQEVILRCVPISNHLYFYWYRQILGQKVEFLVSFYNNEISEKSEIFDDQFSVERPDGSNFTLKIRSTKLEDSAMYFCASSESLDRASPLHFGNGTRLTVT.

V and J are TRBV7-2 and TRBJ1-4; D remains unclear. The germline gives CDR1 SGHTA, CDR2 FQGNSA. The CDR3 is 13 residues long. V lost 6 bases and J 3 bases, leaving 8 bases between the germline ends. This CDR3 reads CASSRGANEKLFF. DNA of the CDR3: TGTGCCAGCAGTCGAGGAGCTAATGAAAAACTGTTTTTT.

In its sample, this clone was seen a few times. This sequence joins TRBV19 and TRBJ2-1; D is ambiguous. The length of the CDR3 is 12 residues. Germline CDR1 is LNHDA and CDR2 is SQIVND (reference sequence). The ends were cut back, 3 bases at V and 5 bases at J, with 5 bases in the middle. CDR3 region: CASSISDNEQFF. CDR3 coding DNA: TGTGCCAGTAGTATTTCCGACAATGAGCAGTTCTTC. The full variable domain, with the rest looked up from reference TRBV19 and TRBJ2-1, is DGGITQSPKYLFRKEGQNVTLSCEQNLNHDAMYWYRQDPGQGLRLIYYSQIVNDFQKGDIAEGYSVSREKKESFPLTVTSAQKNPTAFYLCASSISDNEQFFGPGTRLTVL.

The genes are TRBV2 and TRBJ1-1; D might be TRBD1 (5 bases). With 6 bases removed from V and 4 bases from J, the gap between germline ends came to 21 bases. CDR1 SNHLY and CDR2 FYNNEI come from the germline V gene. This CDR3 region has 16 residues. DNA of the CDR3: TGTGCCAGCAGGGTGGGGGGAGAACTTCCCGTCACTGAAGCTTTCTTT. As protein: CASRVGGELPVTEAFF.

This clone was counted once. A junction end diverges from the germline sequence, so it may reflect a read error. The rearrangement joins TRBV7-7 to TRBJ2-1, with D unclear. In germline, CDR1 is SSHAT, CDR2 FNYEAQ (reference sequence). There are 15 residues in the CDR3. The CDR3 sequence is CASSLSASSYNEQFF. Written as DNA, the CDR3 is TGTGCTAGCAGCTTGAGCGCGAGCTCCTACAATGAGCAGTTCTTC.

The V call is TRBV7-3, the J call TRBJ2-7; possible D gene TRBD2, 5 bases. Trimming removed 5 bases at V and 5 bases at J, with 13 bases between. This CDR3 region has 13 residues. The germline gives CDR1 SGHTA, CDR2 FQGTGA. For the CDR3, the DNA is TGTGCCAGCAGCCCAGACCACGGGGACGAGCAGTACTTC. Translated: CASSPDHGDEQYF.

This rearrangement joins TRBV10-1 to TRBJ1-1, with TRBD1 matching over 9 bases. The CDR3 covers 14 residues. Germline CDR1 and CDR2: WNHNN and SYGVQD (reference sequence). V trimming: 2 bases; J trimming: 7 bases; junction bases outside the gene matches: 5. CDR3 protein: CASSETGGVDEAFF. In nucleotides, the CDR3 is TGCGCCAGCAGTGAGACAGGGGGCGTTGATGAAGCTTTCTTT.

The V call is TRBV18, the J call TRBJ1-2; D may be TRBD1 (6 bases). Looked up from germline, CDR1 is KGHSH and CDR2 is LQKENI. V gave up 2 bases and J gave up 5 bases, with 12 bases separating them. The CDR3 has 14 residues. This chain's CDR3 is CASSPVDRSYGYTF. As DNA, the CDR3 is TGTGCCAGCTCACCAGTCGACAGGTCGTATGGCTACACCTTC.

The chain recombines TRBV19 with TRBJ2-1; TRBD2 matches at 10 bases. Germline assignment: CDR1 LNHDA and CDR2 SQIVND (reference sequence). This CDR3 has 16 amino acids. V lost 4 bases to trimming and J lost 5 bases; unmatched junction nucleotides: 8. The CDR3 is CASSTLTSGRHNEQFF. The CDR3 DNA reads as TGTGCCAGTAGTACCCTGACTAGCGGGCGTCACAATGAGCAGTTCTTC.

The chain links TRBV20-1 to TRBJ1-2, with 8 bases aligning to TRBD1. This CDR3 contains 11 residues. Germline assignment: CDR1 DFQATT and CDR2 SNEGSKA (reference sequence). The CDR3 DNA sequence: TGCGGGGCGAGGACAGGGAACGGCTACACCTTC. Protein: CGARTGNGYTF.

The CDR3 nucleotides are TGTGCCAGCAGCTGGAACAGAGGGAACTACGAGCAGTACTTC. Its protein product is CASSWNRGNYEQYF. The gene calls are TRBV7-8 and TRBJ2-7, with D tentatively TRBD2 (5 bases). The CDR3 runs 14 residues. Germline V gene sequence: CDR1 SGHVS, CDR2 FQNEAQ. V lost 4 bases and J lost 3, with 13 bases in between.

This chain joins TRBV7-2 and TRBJ1-5; the D is unclear. The CDR3 consists of 14 residues. The germline gives CDR1 SGHTA, CDR2 FQGNSA. V lost 2 bases and J 2 bases, leaving 7 bases between the germline ends. The DNA of the CDR3 is TGTGCCAGCAGCTTAAATAGTGGCAATCAGCCCCAGCATTTT. Its translation is CASSLNSGNQPQHF.

The V call is TRBV7-8, the J call TRBJ1-2; 8 nucleotides match TRBD1. Looked up from germline, CDR1 is SGHVS and CDR2 is FQNEAQ. CDR3 length equals 14 residues. V shed 3 bases, J shed 6 bases, and the junction held 6 bases outside the gene matches. The CDR3 protein is CASSLERTGNGYTF. DNA for the CDR3: TGTGCCAGCAGCTTGGAGCGGACAGGGAATGGCTACACCTTC. Full variable domain (remainder filled in from reference TRBV7-8 and TRBJ1-2): GAGVSQSPRYKVAKRGQDVALRCDPISGHVSLFWYQQALGQGPEFLTYFQNEAQLDKSGLPSDRFFAERPEGSVSTLKIQRTQQEDSAVYLCASSLERTGNGYTFGSGTRLTVV.

The chain couples TRBV5-5 to TRBJ1-4, with TRBD1 matching over 7 bases. The V gene end was trimmed by 3 bases and the J gene end by 4 bases; junction bases not matched to a gene: 9. The CDR3 sequence is 16 residues long. Per the germline V gene, CDR1 is SGHKS and CDR2 is YYEKEE (reference sequence). CDR3 sequence: CASSWRGGANNEKLFF. CDR3 in DNA: TGTGCCAGCAGCTGGAGAGGGGGCGCTAATAATGAAAAACTGTTTTTT.